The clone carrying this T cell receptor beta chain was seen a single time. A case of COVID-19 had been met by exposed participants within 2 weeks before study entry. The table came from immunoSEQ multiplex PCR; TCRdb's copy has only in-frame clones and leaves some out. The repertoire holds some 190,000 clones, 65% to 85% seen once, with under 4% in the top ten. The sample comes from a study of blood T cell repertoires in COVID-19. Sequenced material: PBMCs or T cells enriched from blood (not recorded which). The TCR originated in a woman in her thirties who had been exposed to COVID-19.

Here the CDR3 DNA reads TGTGCCAGCAGTTACCCTCGGGAGCTGTTTTTT. Translated, it gives CASSYPRELFF. The J gene is TRBJ2-2, the V gene TRBV6-2 or TRBV6-3; no firm D call. CDR3 size: 11 residues. V was shortened by 2 bases and J by 9 bases, with 4 bases between the two germline ends. CDR1 MNHEY and CDR2 SVGEGT come from the germline V gene.